This entry is about one T cell receptor (beta chain). No antigen is known for it. Germline is not matched at one junction end, which may reflect a read error. The CDR3 contains 13 residues. Germline V gives CDR1 SGHRS, CDR2 YFSETQ. The PCR ran on 60 Vbeta and 13 Jbeta primers. The assay was immunoSEQ multiplex PCR, and TCRdb's table has in-frame clones only and misses some. Counted here are around 170,000 clones, roughly 88% occurring once; the ten biggest clones make up 1.5%. The sample originates from a study of cytomegalovirus exposure and HLA in healthy donors. Study observations and caveats: The listing of fewer than 200 TCR beta chains classed them as cytomegalovirus-associated. It was likely that a cluster of highly shared sequence variants was a sequencing artifact. It was reported in a later analysis that an Asian-associated ancestry cluster showed fewer N-insertions than the roughly 670-donor mean.

The sequence derives from a woman aged 18-29 years in good health and CMV-seronegative. This chain joins TRBV5-1 and TRBJ1-2, with a weak D call TRBD1 (5 bases). Sequenced sample: PBMCs. The CDR3 region is CASTLTSGYVYTF. In DNA, the CDR3 is TGCGCCAGCACCCTGACCTCAGGGTATGTCTACACCTTC.